This entry lists 31 T cell receptor beta chains sequenced from one sample in a study of OX40 agonist ivuxolimab in advanced cancers. Data came from immunoSEQ multiplex PCR; TCRdb stores just in-frame clones and leaves some out. This repertoire shows about 76,000 clones, about 88% found once; its top ten account for under 15%. The material sequenced was CD4+ or CD8+ T cells sorted from blood, taken in a trial of the OX40 agonist ivuxolimab. The receptors originated from an adult with an advanced solid tumor such as melanoma, head and neck, liver or kidney cancer.

The rearrangement links TRBV30 to TRBJ2-5; D unresolved. V shed 4 bases and J shed 9 bases, with 18 bases lying between them. Germline V gene lookup returns CDR1 GTSNPN and CDR2 SVGIG (reference sequence). The CDR3 contains 13 residues. DNA of the CDR3: TGTGCCTGGAATGGATGGAAGGGTGGGTCCCAGTACTTC. Its translation: CAWNGWKGGSQYF.

The chain links TRBV11-3 to TRBJ2-7; D may be TRBD2 (5 bases). The CDR3 extends over 11 amino acids. Trimming took 4 bases from V and 4 from J, leaving 5 bases between them. The germline CDR1 and CDR2 sequences are SGHNT and YENEEA. CDR3 DNA sequence: TGTGCCAGCAGCTGGGAGTACGAGCAGTACTTC. Protein product: CASSWEYEQYF.

Only a few counts were recorded for this clone. The DNA of the CDR3 is TGTGCCAGCAGTGACTGGGTAGAGGGGGAGACCCAGTACTTC. Translated: CASSDWVEGETQYF. The J gene is TRBJ2-5, the V gene TRBV6-8; D is possibly TRBD1 or TRBD2 (5 bases each). V was pared by 5 bases and J by 5 bases, with 15 bases between. Germline loops: CDR1 MNHGY, CDR2 SAAAGT. The CDR3 is made up of 14 amino acids.

This chain connects TRBV7-9 to TRBJ2-3; no clear D gene. Germline V gene data show CDR1 as SEHNR and CDR2 as FQNEAQ (reference sequence). The CDR3 length is 13 residues. V dropped 5 bases and J dropped 6 bases, with 12 bases sitting between them. The CDR3 spells CASSGPGYDTQYF. CDR3 sequence (DNA): TGTGCCAGCAGCGGGCCGGGCTACGATACGCAGTATTTT.

The V gene is TRBV10-3, the J gene TRBJ2-2, with a weak D call TRBD2 (6 bases). The germline V gene encodes CDR1 ENHRY and CDR2 SYGVKD. The CDR3 length is 14 residues. Trimming took 10 bases from V and 7 from J, leaving 19 bases between them. CDR3 protein: CATEEGKTIGELFF. In DNA, the CDR3 is TGTGCCACTGAGGAGGGAAAAACGATCGGGGAGCTGTTTTTT.

The chain joins TRBV10-3 to TRBJ2-6; D is uncertain. CDR1 and CDR2 from the germline V gene are ENHRY and SYGVKD. V lost 0 bases to trimming and J lost 0 bases, with 3 bases between them. The CDR3 is 15 residues long. CDR3 sequence: CAISESHSGANVLTF. DNA for the CDR3: TGTGCCATCAGTGAGTCACACTCTGGGGCCAACGTCCTGACTTTC.

This chain connects TRBV10-3 to TRBJ2-7, with TRBD2 matching 8 bases. V was clipped by 6 bases and J by 2 bases; unmatched bases: 15. The CDR3 consists of 17 residues. Per germline, CDR1 ENHRY and CDR2 SYGVKD. As DNA, the CDR3 is TGTGCCATCAGCGATATCGGGCTGGGGACTAGAACCTACGAGCAGTACTTC. This gives the protein CAISDIGLGTRTYEQYF.

This chain links TRBV9 with TRBJ1-3; the D gene is possibly TRBD1 (5 bases). The CDR3 loop spans 15 amino acids. Germline V gene data show CDR1 as SGDLS and CDR2 as YYNGEE. V lost 0 bases and J 0 bases, leaving 7 bases between the germline ends. CDR3 amino acids: CASSVVGDSGNTIYF. The CDR3 DNA follows: TGTGCCAGCAGCGTAGTGGGGGACTCTGGAAACACCATATATTTT.

The chain recombines TRBV7-2 with TRBJ2-7; 10 nucleotides agree with TRBD2. The CDR3 length is 15 residues. V dropped 2 bases and J dropped 4; count of bases not matched to a gene: 5. CDR1 is SGHTA, CDR2 FQGNSA, per germline. CDR3 coding DNA: TGTGCCAGCAGCTTAAACCCTAGCGGGAGTTACGAGCAGTACTTC. As protein: CASSLNPSGSYEQYF. Using reference TRBV7-2 and TRBJ2-7 for the parts outside the CDR3, the full variable domain is GAGVSQSPSNKVTEKGKDVELRCDPISGHTALYWYRQSLGQGLEFLIYFQGNSAPDKSGLPSDRFSAERTGGSVSTLTIQRTQQEDSAVYLCASSLNPSGSYEQYFGPGTRLTVT.

The chain couples TRBV9 to TRBJ1-4; D is perhaps TRBD1 (6 bases). Trimming removed 4 bases at V and 8 bases at J, with 18 bases between. The CDR3 runs to 15 residues. Germline CDR1 is SGDLS and CDR2 is YYNGEE. DNA of the CDR3: TGTGCCAGCAGCCCGACCCAGGGGATGATAGAAAAACTGTTTTTT. It is translated as CASSPTQGMIEKLFF.

The chain links TRBV14 to TRBJ2-7, with TRBD2 identical over 7 bases. Losses at the gene ends were 0 bases for V and 3 bases for J; bases not matched to a gene: 5. The CDR3 has 15 residues. Germline values: CDR1 SGHDN, CDR2 FVKESK. CDR3 protein: CASSQEGRVDYEQYF. The DNA of the CDR3 is TGTGCCAGCAGCCAAGAAGGGAGGGTGGACTACGAGCAGTACTTC.

This clone was picked up one time. This chain uses TRBV10-3 with TRBJ2-3, with 7 bases fitting TRBD1. Per germline, CDR1 ENHRY and CDR2 SYGVKD. Losses at the gene ends were 6 bases for V and 4 bases for J; bases not matched to a gene: 4. This CDR3 region has 13 residues. CDR3 DNA: TGTGCCATCAGGACAGGGTTATCAGATACGCAGTATTTT. Translated: CAIRTGLSDTQYF.

The CDR3 region is CASSLTTGSVSYEQYF. In nucleotides, the CDR3 is TGTGCCAGCAGTCTTACGACAGGGTCGGTCTCCTACGAGCAGTACTTC. This chain joins TRBV2 and TRBJ2-7; TRBD1 matches at 7 bases. The CDR3 contains 16 residues. J gave up 0 bases and V 5 bases, and 10 bases lay outside the gene matches. CDR1 and CDR2 from the germline V gene are SNHLY and FYNNEI.

The chain employs TRBV27 and TRBJ1-6; TRBD1 is a possible D gene (6 bases). This CDR3 region has 12 residues. The V gene's germline CDR1 is MNHEY and CDR2 SMNVEV (reference sequence). V lost 6 bases and J 9 bases, leaving 9 bases between the germline ends. The DNA of the CDR3 is TGTGCCAGCAGAGGGGGGCGTTCACCCCTCCACTTT. This sequence encodes CASRGGRSPLHF.

This clone occurred once. The V call is TRBV4-1, the J call TRBJ1-4; D unclear. This CDR3 region has 15 residues. In germline, CDR1 is MGHRA, CDR2 YSYEKL. The ends were cut back, 0 bases at V and 5 bases at J, with 10 bases in the middle. The CDR3: CASSQDSRYNEKLFF. The CDR3 bases are TGCGCCAGCAGCCAAGATAGTAGATACAATGAAAAACTGTTTTTT.

The chain carries TRBV28 and TRBJ2-3; 14 positions agree with TRBD2. This CDR3 is 14 amino acids long. The germline CDR1 and CDR2 sequences are MDHEN and SYDVKM. The CDR3 protein is CATGLAGALDTQYF. The DNA of the CDR3 is TGTGCAACGGGACTAGCGGGAGCTCTAGATACGCAGTATTTT. Full variable domain (remainder filled in from reference TRBV28 and TRBJ2-3): DVKVTQSSRYLVKRTGEKVFLECVQDMDHENMFWYRQDPGLGLRLIYFSYDVKMKEKGDIPEGYSVSREKKERFSLILESASTNQTSMYLCATGLAGALDTQYFGPGTRLTVL.

The chain combines TRBV5-1 with TRBJ2-3; D not certain. CDR3 length equals 12 residues. Germline assignment: CDR1 SGHRS and CDR2 YFSETQ. Trimming cost V 6 bases and J 2 bases, with 7 bases left between them. The CDR3 loop is CASNYDTDTQYF. Here the CDR3 DNA reads TGCGCCAGCAACTATGACACAGATACGCAGTATTTT.

V and J are TRBV30 and TRBJ2-5, with a tentative D call TRBD2 (6 bases). The DNA end favors TRBJ2-7, so the J call may be wrong. Germline V gives CDR1 GTSNPN, CDR2 SVGIG (reference sequence). This CDR3 spans 16 amino acids. This CDR3 reads CAWRDRSSAGSYEQYF. The CDR3 region has the DNA TGTGCCTGGAGGGACCGTTCTAGCGCTGGCTCCTACGAGCAGTACTTC.

The J gene is TRBJ1-3, the V gene TRBV6-1, with TRBD1 matching 8 bases. Unmatched junction bases numbered 5, after V lost 6 bases and J lost 4 bases. Looked up from germline, CDR1 is MNHNS and CDR2 is SASEGT. This CDR3 region has 14 residues. The CDR3 spells CASRTGDLGNTIYF. In nucleotides, the CDR3 is TGTGCCAGCAGGACAGGGGATTTAGGAAACACCATATATTTT.

The rearrangement joins TRBV19 to TRBJ2-5; 11 bases fit TRBD2. V shed 5 bases, J shed 4 bases, and the junction held 12 bases outside the gene matches. CDR1 and CDR2 (germline): LNHDA, SQIVND (reference sequence). This CDR3 is built from 17 residues. CDR3 region: CASSGLASGRMGETQYF. The CDR3 DNA reads as TGTGCCAGTAGTGGGTTGGCTAGCGGGAGGATGGGAGAGACCCAGTACTTC.

This chain connects TRBV7-8 to TRBJ2-3; 11 positions agree with TRBD2. Germline values: CDR1 SGHVS, CDR2 FQNEAQ. V lost 5 bases and J lost 0; bases outside the gene matches: 7. The CDR3 is 17 residues long. The CDR3 DNA sequence: TGTGCCAGCAGCCTTGGGACTAGCGGAGCAAGCACAGATACGCAGTATTTT. Amino acids: CASSLGTSGASTDTQYF.

The chain employs TRBV5-1 and TRBJ2-1; 7 positions agree with TRBD2. Trimming removed 6 bases from V and 9 bases from J; junction bases left unmatched: 3. Germline V gene data show CDR1 as SGHRS and CDR2 as YFSETQ. This CDR3 spans 11 amino acids. The CDR3 reads CASTAGAEQFF. The CDR3 bases are TGCGCCAGCACGGCGGGAGCTGAGCAGTTCTTC.

The genes are TRBV4-1 and TRBJ2-7; D is possibly TRBD1 (7 bases). This CDR3 has 18 amino acids. Trimming took 0 bases from V and 0 from J, leaving 18 bases between them. Germline CDR1 MGHRA, CDR2 YSYEKL. CDR3 residues: CASSQEPPAGQFSYEQYF. The CDR3 nucleotides are TGCGCCAGCAGCCAAGAACCCCCCGCGGGACAGTTCTCCTACGAGCAGTACTTC.

The CDR3 region has the DNA TGCAGCGCGGAGGCCGGGGCCTACAATGAGCAGTTCTTC. The encoded protein is CSAEAGAYNEQFF. V usage is TRBV29-1 and J usage is TRBJ2-1; weak D call: TRBD2 (5 bases). The V and J ends lost 7 bases and 2 bases respectively, with 12 bases between them. Germline assignment: CDR1 SQVTM and CDR2 ANQGSEA. CDR3 length equals 13 residues.

The V and J genes are TRBV27 and TRBJ2-3; D is ambiguous. Looked up from germline, CDR1 is MNHEY and CDR2 is SMNVEV (reference sequence). This CDR3 spans 14 amino acids. The V end lost 3 bases, the J end lost 9 bases, and 16 bases lay between the germline ends. CDR3 nucleotides: TGTGCCAGCAGTTTCATATTGTCCCTGGGGACGCAGTATTTT. Amino acids: CASSFILSLGTQYF.

V and J are TRBV29-1 and TRBJ2-7, with 11 bases fitting TRBD2. The V gene end was trimmed by 4 bases and the J gene end by 4 bases; junction bases not matched to a gene: 3. CDR1 and CDR2 (germline): SQVTM, ANQGSEA. This CDR3 region has 13 residues. The CDR3 sequence is CSVVSGGGYEQYF. CDR3 bases: TGCAGCGTTGTTAGCGGGGGGGGTTACGAGCAGTACTTC.

The CDR3 loop reads CASSVVGRSYEQFF. CDR3 DNA: TGTGCCAGCAGTGTAGTAGGGAGGAGTTATGAGCAGTTCTTC. The V call is TRBV2, the J call TRBJ2-1; maybe TRBD2 (6 bases). CDR1 is SNHLY, CDR2 FYNNEI, per germline. The germline V and J ends were trimmed by 4 bases and 8 bases, with 15 bases remaining between them. The CDR3 loop spans 14 amino acids. Full variable domain (outside the CDR3, taken from reference TRBV2 and TRBJ2-1): EPEVTQTPSHQVTQMGQEVILRCVPISNHLYFYWYRQILGQKVEFLVSFYNNEISEKSEIFDDQFSVERPDGSNFTLKIRSTKLEDSAMYFCASSVVGRSYEQFFGPGTRLTVL.

The chain carries TRBV10-3 and TRBJ2-7, with 7 bases fitting TRBD2. Germline loops: CDR1 ENHRY, CDR2 SYGVKD. Losses at the gene ends were 6 bases for V and 4 bases for J; bases not matched to a gene: 9. The CDR3 consists of 14 residues. The CDR3 spells CAIRLGVAGYEQYF. CDR3 nucleotides: TGTGCCATCAGACTCGGGGTAGCGGGTTACGAGCAGTACTTC.

V usage is TRBV19 and J usage is TRBJ1-1, with D unclear. The germline V gene encodes CDR1 LNHDA and CDR2 SQIVND (reference sequence). The CDR3 runs 12 residues. With 5 bases removed from V and 1 base from J, the gap between germline ends came to 5 bases. The CDR3 spells CASSAGNTEAFF. The CDR3 DNA is TGTGCCAGTAGTGCAGGGAACACTGAAGCTTTCTTT.

The V call is TRBV19, the J call TRBJ1-3; D gene ambiguous. V dropped 6 bases and J dropped 2 bases, with 11 bases sitting between them. This CDR3 spans 14 amino acids. Looked up from germline, CDR1 is LNHDA and CDR2 is SQIVND (reference sequence). The CDR3 DNA is TGTGCCAGTAGGACACTCGGAGCTGGAAACACCATATATTTT. This codes for CASRTLGAGNTIYF.

The chain has TRBV6-5 and TRBJ2-7, with D unresolved. Per germline, CDR1 MNHEY and CDR2 SVGAGI. This CDR3 contains 13 residues. V was shortened by 0 bases and J by 6 bases, with 9 bases between the two germline ends. CDR3 loop: CASSYSKFSEQYF. The CDR3 DNA follows: TGTGCCAGCAGTTACTCGAAATTCTCCGAGCAGTACTTC.